Here is one T cell receptor (beta chain) with its context. V lost 2 bases, J lost 6 bases, and 11 bases lay in between. The V gene's germline CDR1 is LNHNV and CDR2 YYDKDF (reference sequence). The CDR3 covers 13 residues. The data derive from a study of cytomegalovirus exposure and HLA in healthy donors. The repertoire was sequenced with immunoSEQ multiplex PCR; TCRdb's copy has only in-frame clones and lacks some. The sample lists more than 45,000 clones, roughly 89% occurring once. The chain employs TRBV15 and TRBJ2-7; D is possibly TRBD1 (6 bases). What was sequenced was PBMCs. This receptor was taken from a woman aged 18-35 years in good health and CMV-seronegative. The CDR3 region is CATSRRQAGEQYF. The CDR3 DNA reads as TGTGCCACCAGCAGAAGACAGGCTGGCGAGCAGTACTTC.